A single sample is the source of the 25 T cell receptor beta chains below, sequenced in a study of CD8+ T cells in alopecia areata. Sequencing templates came from extracted RNA that was reverse transcribed into cDNA. The protocol was immunoSEQ multiplex PCR, while the TCRdb copy is restricted to in-frame clones and leaves out a portion. Among 200,000 to 250,000 clones listed, under 70% were seen once. Treatment of the sample: oral pan-JAK inhibitor, 5-10 mg twice daily. Sequenced material: CD4+ T cells sorted from blood, taken at week 4, from a patient treated with tofacitinib. The receptors stem from a human donor with alopecia areata.

The gene calls are TRBV11-1 and TRBJ2-7, with D possibly called TRBD1 or TRBD2 (6 bases each). This CDR3 contains 14 residues. The germline gives CDR1 SGHAT, CDR2 FQDESV (reference sequence). V dropped 5 bases and J dropped 2 bases, with 13 bases sitting between them. The DNA for the CDR3 is TGTGCCAGCAGCCCCCCCGGGGGCCCCTACGAGCAGTACTTC. This encodes CASSPPGGPYEQYF.

The chain combines TRBV30 with TRBJ2-3; D gene unclear. The germline V gene encodes CDR1 GTSNPN and CDR2 SVGIG (reference sequence). Trimming cost V 3 bases and J 4 bases, with 11 bases left between them. The CDR3 extends over 13 amino acids. CDR3 in DNA: TGTGCCTGGAGAATTAAGAGCGCAGATACGCAGTATTTT. Translation gives CAWRIKSADTQYF.

The chain couples TRBV7-2 to TRBJ1-2, with D possibly TRBD1 on 6 matching bases. Germline V gene data show CDR1 as SGHTA and CDR2 as FQGNSA. V shed 5 bases and J shed 8 bases, with 21 bases lying between them. This CDR3 is 15 amino acids long. CDR3 residues: CASSIGFGGAGGYTF. The CDR3 DNA reads TGTGCCAGCAGCATTGGATTCGGGGGCGCCGGGGGCTACACCTTC. The variable domain in full, with the rest retrieved from reference TRBV7-2 and TRBJ1-2, is GAGVSQSPSNKVTEKGKDVELRCDPISGHTALYWYRQSLGQGLEFLIYFQGNSAPDKSGLPSDRFSAERTGGSVSTLTIQRTQQEDSAVYLCASSIGFGGAGGYTFGSGTRLTVV.

The gene calls are TRBV18 and TRBJ1-2; D may be TRBD1 (6 bases). The germline CDR1 and CDR2 sequences are KGHSH and LQKENI. This CDR3 spans 14 amino acids. The V end was cut by 5 bases, the J end by 2 bases, with 12 bases between. CDR3 nucleotide sequence: TGTGCCAGCTCATACGACAGGCTAAACTATGGCTACACCTTC. This codes for CASSYDRLNYGYTF.

The chain joins TRBV6-6 to TRBJ2-5; perhaps TRBD1 as D (6 bases). The CDR3 contains 13 residues. Between the trimmed V and J ends, which lost 7 bases and 2 bases, there was a span of 11 bases. From germline, CDR1 is MNHNY and CDR2 SVGAGI (reference sequence). The CDR3 here is CASNGQRQETQYF. The CDR3 region has the DNA TGTGCCAGCAACGGACAGAGACAAGAGACCCAGTACTTC.

The chain carries TRBV5-5 and TRBJ2-3, with D tentatively TRBD1 or TRBD2 (6 bases each). The CDR3 spans 15 residues. CDR1 and CDR2 (germline): SGHKS, YYEKEE (reference sequence). Trimming removed 0 bases from V and 2 bases from J, with 10 bases in between. Here the CDR3 DNA reads TGTGCCAGCAGCTTGGGAGGGGGGCCCACAGATACGCAGTATTTT. Its protein is CASSLGGGPTDTQYF. The full variable domain, completed using reference TRBV5-5 and TRBJ2-3, is DAGVTQSPTHLIKTRGQQVTLRCSPISGHKSVSWYQQVLGQGPQFIFQYYEKEERGRGNFPDRFSARQFPNYSSELNVNALLLGDSALYLCASSLGGGPTDTQYFGPGTRLTVL.

V gene TRBV7-2 combines with J gene TRBJ2-6; D gene ambiguous. V lost 5 bases and J lost 0, with 8 bases in between. The germline gives CDR1 SGHTA, CDR2 FQGNSA. This CDR3 is 15 amino acids long. CDR3 loop: CASSPVASGANVLTF. DNA of the CDR3: TGTGCCAGCAGCCCCGTGGCCTCTGGGGCCAACGTCCTGACTTTC.

The chain uses TRBV2 and TRBJ2-2, with 8 bases that match TRBD1. V gave up 6 bases and J gave up 4 bases; unmatched junction bases: 4. In germline, CDR1 is SNHLY, CDR2 FYNNEI. The CDR3 spans 14 residues. CDR3: CASRAGTGTGELFF. Written as DNA, the CDR3 is TGTGCCAGCAGGGCAGGGACAGGCACCGGGGAGCTGTTTTTT.

The chain joins TRBV4-2 to TRBJ1-4; D ambiguous. CDR1 and CDR2 (germline): LGHNA, YNFKEQ. CDR3 size: 16 residues. V was cut by 0 bases and J by 5 bases, with 13 bases left in between. CDR3 nucleotide sequence: TGTGCCAGCAGCCAAGATCCCCGGAGCATCAATGAAAAACTGTTTTTT. It translates to CASSQDPRSINEKLFF.

CDR3 region: CSVEMAGVTTDTQYF. DNA of the CDR3: TGCAGCGTTGAGATGGCGGGGGTGACCACAGATACGCAGTATTTT. This rearrangement joins TRBV29-1 to TRBJ2-3; 7 bases are shared with TRBD2. The V segment lost 3 bases and the J segment 2 bases; nucleotides outside the gene matches: 8. The CDR3 contains 15 residues. Germline CDR1 and CDR2: SQVTM and ANQGSEA.

This clone was seen a few times. The chain has TRBV23-1 and TRBJ2-2, with 9 bases fitting TRBD2. TRBV23-1 counts as an open reading frame of uncertain function. CDR3 size: 15 residues. Germline trimming cut 8 bases from V and 6 bases from J; bases unmatched to any gene: 10. CDR3 sequence reads: CASRLAGILAGELFF. The CDR3 nucleotides are TGCGCCAGCCGCCTAGCGGGGATTCTAGCCGGGGAGCTGTTTTTT.

J is TRBJ2-1 and V is TRBV5-4; D is possibly TRBD1 (8 bases). Germline V gene data show CDR1 as SGHNT and CDR2 as YYREEE (reference sequence). V lost 4 bases and J lost 0, with 26 bases in between. The CDR3 runs to 20 residues. CDR3 sequence reads: CASSPWTGRVRVGSYNEQFF. CDR3 sequence (DNA): TGTGCCAGCAGCCCGTGGACAGGGAGGGTTAGGGTCGGCTCCTACAATGAGCAGTTCTTC.

The rearrangement joins TRBV25-1 to TRBJ2-7, with no clear D. CDR1 is MGHDK, CDR2 SYGVNS, per germline. CDR3 size: 14 residues. V lost 2 bases and J lost 1, with 9 bases in between. The CDR3 DNA reads as TGTGCCAGCAGTGAAAATGGCAAATCCTACGAGCAGTACTTC. This codes for CASSENGKSYEQYF.

The rearrangement joins TRBV11-1 to TRBJ2-2, with D perhaps TRBD1 (6 bases). CDR3 size: 14 residues. From germline, CDR1 is SGHAT and CDR2 FQDESV (reference sequence). Trimming removed 5 bases at V and 4 bases at J, with 11 bases between. The CDR3 region is CASSPTGFTGELFF. CDR3 coding DNA: TGTGCCAGCAGCCCAACAGGGTTCACCGGGGAGCTGTTTTTT. Looking up the rest from reference TRBV11-1 and TRBJ2-2 gives the full variable domain: EAEVAQSPRYKITEKSQAVAFWCDPISGHATLYWYRQILGQGPELLVQFQDESVVDDSQLPKDRFSAERLKGVDSTLKIQPAELGDSAMYLCASSPTGFTGELFFGEGSRLTVL.

This clone was recorded only once. This chain joins TRBV5-1 and TRBJ2-5; 9 nucleotides match TRBD1. The CDR3 runs 15 residues. The J segment lost 5 bases and the V segment lost 0 bases, leaving 5 bases of the junction unmatched. Germline V gene data show CDR1 as SGHRS and CDR2 as YFSETQ. The CDR3 loop is CASSLGDRVWETQYF. For the CDR3, the DNA is TGCGCCAGCAGCTTGGGGGACAGGGTATGGGAGACCCAGTACTTC.

This clone was seen more than once but under ten times. The genes are TRBV27 and TRBJ2-1; D uncertain. The germline V gene has CDR1 MNHEY and CDR2 SMNVEV (reference sequence). CDR3 length: 16 residues. V lost 0 bases and J 0 bases, leaving 9 bases between the germline ends. The chain's CDR3 is CASSLSGMSSYNEQFF. The CDR3 coding sequence is TGTGCCAGCAGTTTATCGGGAATGAGCTCCTACAATGAGCAGTTCTTC.

In this sample, this clone turned up a few times. The junction does not match germline at one end; this may be a read error. J is TRBJ2-5 and V is TRBV7-7; TRBD1 agrees at 7 bases. The V gene's germline CDR1 is SSHAT and CDR2 FNYEAQ (reference sequence). The CDR3 contains 14 residues. The CDR3 DNA sequence: TGTGCTAGCAGCCCAGGTGGGACAGAAGAGACCCAGTACTTC. Its translation: CASSPGGTEETQYF.

Written as DNA, the CDR3 is TGCGCCAGCAGGGGGCTTAGAGATGGCTACACCTTC. This encodes CASRGLRDGYTF. The chain links TRBV4-3 to TRBJ1-2; D possibly corresponds to TRBD1 (5 bases). With 6 bases removed from V and 6 bases from J, the gap between germline ends came to 11 bases. Germline V CDR1 and CDR2: LGHNA, YSLEER. The CDR3 sequence is 12 residues long.

DNA of the CDR3: TGTGCCAGCAGCCAAAAGCGCAAAGTGGGCGGCTACACCTTC. Protein sequence: CASSQKRKVGGYTF. The gene calls are TRBV7-8 and TRBJ1-2; the D is unclear. This CDR3 spans 14 amino acids. The V gene's germline CDR1 is SGHVS and CDR2 FQNEAQ. With 5 bases removed from V and 8 bases from J, the gap between germline ends came to 18 bases.

This clone occurred a few times. The chain couples TRBV14 to TRBJ2-1; no firm D call. The CDR3 extends over 13 amino acids. In germline, CDR1 is SGHDN, CDR2 FVKESK. V lost 0 bases and J lost 3, with 3 bases in between. The CDR3 region is CASSQEVYNEQFF. Written as DNA, the CDR3 is TGTGCCAGCAGCCAAGAAGTCTACAATGAGCAGTTCTTC.

This rearrangement joins TRBV2 to TRBJ2-2, with no clear D. V lost 4 bases, J lost 8 bases, and 11 bases lay in between. CDR3 length: 13 amino acids. The germline V gene has CDR1 SNHLY and CDR2 FYNNEI. CDR3 protein: CASSGRESGELFF. CDR3 DNA: TGTGCCAGCAGTGGTAGAGAGTCAGGGGAGCTGTTTTTT.

This rearrangement joins TRBV6-5 to TRBJ2-3; D possibly corresponds to TRBD1 (6 bases). The CDR3 has 16 residues. In germline, CDR1 is MNHEY, CDR2 SVGAGI. V lost 0 bases and J lost 1, with 11 bases in between. In DNA form, the CDR3 reads TGTGCCAGCAGTTACTCGCGTACAGGGCGCACAGATACGCAGTATTTT. The encoded protein is CASSYSRTGRTDTQYF.

This clone came up a few times. This rearrangement joins TRBV29-1 to TRBJ1-6; TRBD1 is a possible D gene (5 bases). The V and J ends lost 2 bases and 8 bases respectively, with 22 bases between them. The CDR3 contains 17 residues. The V gene's germline CDR1 is SQVTM and CDR2 ANQGSEA. Written as DNA, the CDR3 is TGCAGCGTTGAACCCTGGGACCTGGGGTATGGTTATTCACCCCTCCACTTT. This codes for CSVEPWDLGYGYSPLHF. Full variable domain (missing parts from reference TRBV29-1 and TRBJ1-6): SAVISQKPSRDICQRGTSLTIQCQVDSQVTMMFWYRQQPGQSLTLIATANQGSEATYESGFVIDKFPISRPNLTFSTLTVSNMSPEDSSIYLCSVEPWDLGYGYSPLHFGNGTRLTVT.

This rearrangement joins TRBV9 to TRBJ2-7, with D possibly matching TRBD1 (5 bases). The CDR3 runs to 14 residues. Between the trimmed V and J ends, which lost 6 bases and 0 bases, there was a span of 13 bases. Germline V gene data show CDR1 as SGDLS and CDR2 as YYNGEE. CDR3 in amino acids: CASTPRQFSYEQYF. The CDR3 nucleotides read TGTGCCAGCACCCCCCGACAGTTCTCCTACGAGCAGTACTTC.

Remarks on this clone: Germline and junction disagree at one end, which may indicate a read error. This chain connects TRBV7-7 to TRBJ1-4, with D possibly matching TRBD1 (6 bases). The germline gives CDR1 SSHAT, CDR2 FNYEAQ (reference sequence). The CDR3 runs 16 residues. Here the CDR3 reads CASSLNTAGVKEKLFF. DNA for the CDR3: TGTGCTAGCAGCTTGAATACTGCAGGGGTCAAGGAAAAACTGTTTTTT.